Sequencing of this T cell receptor beta chain was carried out in a study of Ad26.COV2.S vaccination and SARS-CoV-2 variants. The assay was immunoSEQ multiplex PCR, and TCRdb's table has in-frame clones only and misses some. The data show about 320,000 clones, under 90% seen once. This CDR3 is built from 18 residues. The V and J ends lost 8 bases and 2 bases, in that order; junction bases with no gene match: 19. Germline CDR1 reads SEHNR; CDR2 reads FQNEAQ (reference sequence). Regarding treatment: roughly 18 received Ad26.COV2.S at low or high dose, single or two shots; roughly 5 received placebo; per-sample allocation not given. Each sample was drawn 63 days after the first injection (of vaccine or placebo).

This specimen consisted of peripheral blood, obtained in a trial of Ad26.COV2.S vaccine versus placebo. J is TRBJ1-1 and V is TRBV7-9; TRBD1 agrees at 8 bases. The source of this sequence is a person aged 18-65 years who received the Ad26.COV2.S COVID-19 vaccine or a placebo. The CDR3 sequence: CASFITLGQGKGNTEAFF. The CDR3 DNA sequence: TGTGCCAGCTTTATCACTCTAGGACAGGGTAAGGGCAACACTGAAGCTTTCTTT.